The source of this TCR beta chain is a study of technical replicates of blood from a few donors (dated by TCRdb to about 2017). This clone was observed a single time. Its antigen remains unidentified. No base quality values were provided; no much bigger clone lies one nucleotide off. Trimming leaves V shorter by 5 bases and J shorter by 4 bases, with the junction holding 6 bases beyond the gene matches. The CDR3 starts with the cysteine, ends with the phenylalanine, and has 14 residues. Kept here is only the CDR3 DNA, which spans 42 bases and is read in frame from base 1. According to the germline V gene (reference sequence), CDR1 reads MNHEY and CDR2 reads SMNVEV. To prepare the library, the immunoSEQ multiplex PCR assay was applied. Not all clones reach the TCRdb copy of this immuneACCESS table, which keeps in-frame sequences only. Checked studies attribute under half of the gap to unresolved V genes and leave the rest unexplained. This sample holds about 60,000 clones; around 86% were observed only once. Of the sample, more than 4.5% is held by the ten largest clones.

The sample taken for sequencing was PBMCs. The receptor comes from a human donor in good health. Some clones in this sample may be carry-over from other donors' samples. The rearrangement joined TRBV27 to TRBJ1-2; 8 bases in the middle match TRBD1. Here is the DNA: TGTGCCAGCAGTACCGGACAGGGCGGCTATGGCTACACCTTC. This translates into CASSTGQGGYGYTF.